This TCR beta chain was captured in a study of PD-1 blockade in mismatch repair-deficient tumors. On this clone itself: The antigen is undetermined.

Clones were read by immunoSEQ multiplex PCR, and TCRdb kept only the in-frame ones, dropping some. The repertoire has approximately 15,000 clones, around 87% of them found once; the top ten carry approximately 4.3%. Germline-derived CDR1 and CDR2 are LNHDA and SQIVND (reference sequence). The V and J ends lost 6 bases and 4 bases, in that order; junction bases with no gene match: 4. This CDR3 is 15 amino acids long. Stated time point: 10-day in vitro stimulation with candidate neoantigen peptide 6. A few pembrolizumab responders had their TCRs sequenced. Findings and caveats of the study: All three positive peptides came from frameshift mutations, yielding around 130 blood TCRs.

The material sequenced was cells cultured in vitro, taken from a patient treated with pembrolizumab. This chain links TRBV19 with TRBJ2-3; 13 bases align to TRBD2. The origin of this receptor is an adult with mismatch repair-deficient cancer. CDR3 sequence reads: CASSALAGGPDTQYF. For the CDR3, the DNA is TGTGCCAGTAGCGCACTAGCGGGAGGGCCAGATACGCAGTATTTT.